This TCR beta chain was recorded in a study of prognosis after radiotherapy for stage I lung cancer. Imaging by CT and PET/CT found every patient node-negative, and no patient had prior chemotherapy, radiotherapy or other malignancies. TCR beta CDR3 was amplified from genomic DNA by two-round multiplex PCR. Round-one PCR had primers specific to each TRBV and TRBJ gene. TCRdb re-derived calls from the multiplex PCR reads in MiXCR, one entry per CDR3 protein. This sample has approximately 51,000 distinct CDR3 sequences, with about a third found just once. This CDR3 comprises 14 residues. CDR1 is SGHRS, CDR2 YFSETQ, per germline. V shed 3 bases and J shed 3 bases, with 11 bases lying between them.

The sample here was PBMCs, taken before or after stereotactic body radiation therapy (not recorded which). The sequence was obtained from a donor at least 50 years old with non-small cell lung cancer. The rearrangement joins TRBV5-1 to TRBJ2-3; D call uncertain. The CDR3 protein is CASSSYMETDTQYF. CDR3 DNA sequence: TGCGCCAGCAGCTCTTACATGGAAACAGATACGCAGTATTTT. Variable domain in full (rest from reference TRBV5-1 and TRBJ2-3): KAGVTQTPRYLIKTRGQQVTLSCSPISGHRSVSWYQQTPGQGLQFLFEYFSETQRNKGNFPGRFSGRQFSNSRSEMNVSTLELGDSALYLCASSSYMETDTQYFGPGTRLTVL.